This T cell receptor (beta chain) appears in the sequencing data of a study of shared clonotypes between healthy human individuals. General observations from the study: Clonotypes that were shared across a few donors made up about 5.1% of naive CD4 clonotypes.

Deep-level running was used for the assay. The method was immunoSEQ multiplex PCR; TCRdb's version includes in-frame clones alone and lacks a portion of them. This table holds 2 million to 2.5 million clones, around 95% found once. In the case of this clone: Its antigen is still unknown.

Sequenced input: naive CD4+ T cells sorted from blood. Indicated subset: CD45RA+ positively selected. This sequence was found in a man between 18 and 29 years old in good health.

This CDR3 is CASSLFWLGQRTGELFF. The CDR3 DNA follows: TGTGCCAGCAGCTTGTTTTGGTTAGGACAGCGGACCGGGGAGCTGTTTTTT. This chain connects TRBV5-6 to TRBJ2-2, with a possible D match to TRBD1 (6 bases). Germline V gene lookup returns CDR1 SGHDT and CDR2 YYEEEE. This CDR3 contains 17 residues. The V and J ends lost 1 base and 5 bases respectively, with 18 bases between them.